Sequencing of this T cell receptor beta chain was carried out in a study of cytomegalovirus exposure and HLA in healthy donors. Study background: In a later analysis, the roughly 120 validation repertoires were reported to have used the same platform as the 600 to 800 first-cohort repertoires. General study findings and limits: The authors listed approximately 150 TCR beta chains as cytomegalovirus-associated. The CMV antigen specificity of a few CMV-associated chains was confirmed through in vitro analysis. Rare TCR sequences predominated, though certain public TCRs were found in many donors.

Per the germline V gene, CDR1 is SGHDN and CDR2 is FVKESK. Trimming cost V 8 bases and J 2 bases, with 18 bases left between them. The CDR3 is 15 residues long. This clone came up once. Its antigen is currently unknown. Sequenced by immunoSEQ multiplex PCR; TCRdb stores in-frame clones only, minus some. In the table there are some 170,000 clones, around 96% of which are singletons. Sequencing was performed on PBMCs. The chain is built from TRBV14 and TRBJ1-1; a weak D match, TRBD1 (5 bases). The TCR was taken from a woman in her late teens or twenties in good health and CMV-seronegative. The CDR3 loop reads CASQRTGQVNTEAFF. As DNA, the CDR3 is TGTGCCAGCCAGAGGACCGGACAAGTAAACACTGAAGCTTTCTTT. Full variable domain (rest looked up from reference TRBV14 and TRBJ1-1): EAGVTQFPSHSVIEKGQTVTLRCDPISGHDNLYWYRRVMGKEIKFLLHFVKESKQDESGMPNNRFLAERTGGTYSTLKVQPAELEDSGVYFCASQRTGQVNTEAFFGQGTRLTVV.